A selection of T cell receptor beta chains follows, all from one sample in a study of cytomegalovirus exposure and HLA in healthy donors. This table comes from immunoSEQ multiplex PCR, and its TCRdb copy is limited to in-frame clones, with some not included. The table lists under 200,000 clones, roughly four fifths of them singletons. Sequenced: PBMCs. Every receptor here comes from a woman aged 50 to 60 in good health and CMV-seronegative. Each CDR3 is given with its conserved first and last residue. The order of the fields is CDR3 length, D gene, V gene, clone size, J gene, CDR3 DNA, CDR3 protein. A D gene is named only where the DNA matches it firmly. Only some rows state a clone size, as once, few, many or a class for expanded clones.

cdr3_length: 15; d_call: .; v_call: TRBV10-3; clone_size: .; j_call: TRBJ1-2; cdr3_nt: TGTGCCATCAGTCCTGAAGAGTCTGTGAACTATGGCTACACCTTC; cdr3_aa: CAISPEESVNYGYTF
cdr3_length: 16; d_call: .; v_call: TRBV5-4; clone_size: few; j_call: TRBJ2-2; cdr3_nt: TGTGCCAGCAGCCCCCGCGGGGGCAGGAACACCGGGGAGCTGTTTTTT; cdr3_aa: CASSPRGGRNTGELFF
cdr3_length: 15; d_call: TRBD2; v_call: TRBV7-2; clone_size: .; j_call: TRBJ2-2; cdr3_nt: TGTGCCAGCAGCTTAGATAGAGGGAGGGACGGGGAGCTGTTTTTT; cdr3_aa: CASSLDRGRDGELFF
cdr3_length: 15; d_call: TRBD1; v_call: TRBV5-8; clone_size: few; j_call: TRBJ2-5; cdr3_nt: TGTGCCAGCAGTCTTCTGGACAGGGCAGGCGAGACCCAGTACTTC; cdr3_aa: CASSLLDRAGETQYF
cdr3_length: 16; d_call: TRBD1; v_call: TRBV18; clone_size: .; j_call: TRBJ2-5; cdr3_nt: TGTGCCAGCTCACCCCCCGGGACAGGGTCCCAAGAGACCCAGTACTTC; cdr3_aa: CASSPPGTGSQETQYF
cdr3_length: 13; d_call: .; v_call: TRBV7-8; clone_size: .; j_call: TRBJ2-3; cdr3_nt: TGTGCCAGCAGCCTTGGACTCACAGATACGCAGTATTTT; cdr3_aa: CASSLGLTDTQYF
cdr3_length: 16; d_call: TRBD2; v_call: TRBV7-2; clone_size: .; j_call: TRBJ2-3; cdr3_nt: TGTGCCAGCAGCCTGCGACTAGCGGGGAACACAGATACGCAGTATTTT; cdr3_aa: CASSLRLAGNTDTQYF
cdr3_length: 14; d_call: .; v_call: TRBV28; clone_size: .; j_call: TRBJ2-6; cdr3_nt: TGTGCCAGCAGGCTTCCCGGGGGGGCCAACGTCCTGACTTTC; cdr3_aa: CASRLPGGANVLTF
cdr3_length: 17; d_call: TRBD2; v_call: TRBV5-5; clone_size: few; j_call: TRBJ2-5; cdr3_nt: TGTGCCAGCAGCTCAGGCAGGACTAGCGGGAGGGAAGAGACCCAGTACTTC; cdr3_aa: CASSSGRTSGREETQYF
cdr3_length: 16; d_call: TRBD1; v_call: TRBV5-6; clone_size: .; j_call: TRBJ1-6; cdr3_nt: TGTGCCAGCAGCTTGTTGGGACAGAGGACCAATTCACCCCTCCACTTT; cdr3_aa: CASSLLGQRTNSPLHF
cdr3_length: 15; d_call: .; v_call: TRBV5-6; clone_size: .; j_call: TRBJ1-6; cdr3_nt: TGTGCCAGCAGCTCTCTCAGGGTTGGTAATTCACCCCTCCACTTT; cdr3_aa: CASSSLRVGNSPLHF
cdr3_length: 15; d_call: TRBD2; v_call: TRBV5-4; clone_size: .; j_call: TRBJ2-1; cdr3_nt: TGTGCCAGCACCTCGTCTGGCGGGAGTTACAATGAGCAGTTCTTC; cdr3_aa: CASTSSGGSYNEQFF
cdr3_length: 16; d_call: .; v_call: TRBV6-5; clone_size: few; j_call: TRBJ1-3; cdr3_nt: TGTGCCAGCAGTTACTCGATAAAGCCCTCTGGAAACACCATATATTTT; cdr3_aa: CASSYSIKPSGNTIYF
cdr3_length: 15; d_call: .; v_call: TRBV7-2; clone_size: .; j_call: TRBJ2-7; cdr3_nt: TGTGCCAGCAGCTTAGATGGCGGCCTAGCCTACGAGCAGTACTTC; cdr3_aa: CASSLDGGLAYEQYF
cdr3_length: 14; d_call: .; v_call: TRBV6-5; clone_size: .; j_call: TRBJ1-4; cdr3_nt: TGTGCCAGCACCCTTCCGGATCCGGGGGAAAAACTGTTTTTT; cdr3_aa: CASTLPDPGEKLFF
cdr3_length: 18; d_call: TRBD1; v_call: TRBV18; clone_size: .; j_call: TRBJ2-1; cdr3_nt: TGTGCCAGCTCACCACCCCCGGGACAGGGAGGTTCCTACAATGAGCAGTTCTTC; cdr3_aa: CASSPPPGQGGSYNEQFF